The next 30 T cell receptor beta chains were all read from a single sample in a study of OX40 agonist ivuxolimab in advanced cancers. TCRdb keeps only in-frame clones here, not all; method: immunoSEQ multiplex PCR. The profile covers tens of thousands of clones, with about 93% appearing a single time and about 10% taken by the ten largest. This material consisted of CD4+ or CD8+ T cells sorted from blood, taken in a trial of the OX40 agonist ivuxolimab. Receptors were obtained from an adult with an advanced solid tumor such as melanoma, head and neck, liver or kidney cancer.

V and J are TRBV5-5 and TRBJ1-5, with TRBD1 matching over 9 bases. Trimming cost V 0 bases and J 6 bases; bases outside gene matches: 4. The CDR3 has 15 amino acids. From germline, CDR1 is SGHKS and CDR2 YYEKEE (reference sequence). The CDR3 DNA reads TGTGCCAGCAGCTTGGGTCGGACAGGGGTTCAGCCCCAGCATTTT. Amino acid sequence: CASSLGRTGVQPQHF.

This clone was seen a few times. CDR3: CASSLRPGTEAFF. CDR3 in DNA: TGTGCCAGCAGTTTAAGGCCGGGAACTGAAGCTTTCTTT. This chain uses TRBV27 with TRBJ1-1; D remains unclear. Germline V gene sequence: CDR1 MNHEY, CDR2 SMNVEV (reference sequence). V shed 2 bases and J shed 5 bases, with 9 bases lying between them. The CDR3 is 13 residues long.

This rearrangement joins TRBV2 to TRBJ2-1; the D is unclear. The CDR3 is made up of 13 amino acids. Germline V gives CDR1 SNHLY, CDR2 FYNNEI. V dropped 10 bases and J dropped 10 bases, with 20 bases sitting between them. The CDR3 loop is CATISDDQAEQFF. The CDR3 DNA follows: TGTGCCACCATATCTGATGACCAAGCCGAGCAGTTCTTC. Based on the CDR3 plus reference TRBV2 and TRBJ2-1, the full variable domain is EPEVTQTPSHQVTQMGQEVILRCVPISNHLYFYWYRQILGQKVEFLVSFYNNEISEKSEIFDDQFSVERPDGSNFTLKIRSTKLEDSAMYFCATISDDQAEQFFGPGTRLTVL.

The chain is built from TRBV28 and TRBJ2-7, with D uncertain. CDR3 length equals 12 residues. With 5 bases removed from V and 3 bases from J, the gap between germline ends came to 8 bases. In germline, CDR1 is MDHEN, CDR2 SYDVKM. The CDR3, as DNA: TGTGCCAGCAGTATATCATTCTACGAGCAGTACTTC. Protein: CASSISFYEQYF.

The chain employs TRBV5-8 and TRBJ2-3; tentative D call: TRBD1 (5 bases). Trimming removed 1 base from V and 7 bases from J, with 16 bases in between. Germline-derived CDR1 and CDR2 are SGHTS and YDEGEE. This CDR3 is 15 amino acids long. The CDR3 reads CASSLFQGVVYTQYF. Here the CDR3 DNA reads TGTGCCAGCAGCTTGTTCCAGGGTGTAGTGTATACGCAGTATTTT.

The gene calls are TRBV6-6 and TRBJ2-7; D call uncertain. Germline CDR1 is MNHNY and CDR2 is SVGAGI (reference sequence). The CDR3 has 12 amino acids. Trimming pared 2 bases from V and 5 bases from J, leaving 7 bases between. The CDR3, as DNA: TGTGCCAGCAGTTACGGGCAGAACGAGCAGTACTTC. This codes for CASSYGQNEQYF.

The CDR3 spells CAWSVAGQLADISTDTQYF. The DNA for the CDR3 is TGTGCCTGGAGTGTTGCCGGCCAACTAGCAGACATTAGCACAGATACGCAGTATTTT. V and J are TRBV30 and TRBJ2-3; D is possibly TRBD2 (6 bases). Deletions cut 0 bases from V and 0 bases from J, with 22 bases between. This CDR3 contains 19 residues. Looked up from germline, CDR1 is GTSNPN and CDR2 is SVGIG (reference sequence).

This chain connects TRBV4-2 to TRBJ2-1, with 9 bases identical to TRBD2. J gave up 4 bases and V 4 bases, and 20 bases lay outside the gene matches. CDR3 length: 20 amino acids. Germline V gives CDR1 LGHNA, CDR2 YNFKEQ. CDR3 amino acids: CASSPEPELAGRTRYNEQFF. The DNA of the CDR3 is TGTGCCAGCAGCCCCGAACCGGAACTAGCGGGCCGTACCCGATACAATGAGCAGTTCTTC.

The V gene is TRBV7-2, the J gene TRBJ2-6; D is unresolved. The CDR3 spans 13 residues. The V gene's germline CDR1 is SGHTA and CDR2 FQGNSA. V was cut by 1 base and J by 3 bases, with 1 base left in between. The CDR3: CASSLGGANVLTF. The CDR3 coding sequence is TGTGCCAGCAGCTTAGGTGGGGCCAACGTCCTGACTTTC.

The rearrangement links TRBV6-6 to TRBJ2-2; D remains unclear. This CDR3 spans 12 amino acids. Deletions cut 8 bases from V and 0 bases from J, with 4 bases between. Germline V gene lookup returns CDR1 MNHNY and CDR2 SVGAGI (reference sequence). CDR3 region: CASPANTGELFF. CDR3 nucleotides: TGTGCCAGCCCCGCGAACACCGGGGAGCTGTTTTTT.

The chain uses TRBV27 and TRBJ2-7; D gene unclear. This CDR3 comprises 13 residues. The germline V and J ends were trimmed by 2 bases and 1 base, with 6 bases remaining between them. Germline assignment: CDR1 MNHEY and CDR2 SMNVEV (reference sequence). CDR3 in amino acids: CASSLGQSYEQYF. CDR3 nucleotides: TGTGCCAGCAGTTTAGGGCAGTCCTACGAGCAGTACTTC.

The chain uses TRBV4-2 and TRBJ2-7; maybe TRBD2 (6 bases). The CDR3 consists of 14 residues. Per the germline V gene, CDR1 is LGHNA and CDR2 is YNFKEQ. Deletions cut 1 base from V and 0 bases from J, with 7 bases between. The chain's CDR3 is CASSQGRGSYEQYF. The CDR3 region has the DNA TGTGCCAGCAGCCAAGGGCGGGGCTCCTACGAGCAGTACTTC.

The chain has TRBV11-3 and TRBJ1-2, with D tentatively TRBD1 (5 bases). Looked up from germline, CDR1 is SGHNT and CDR2 is YENEEA. V lost 4 bases and J 5 bases, leaving 17 bases between the germline ends. CDR3 length: 15 amino acids. CDR3 protein: CASSWGGGSPYGYTF. The CDR3 DNA is TGTGCCAGCAGCTGGGGCGGGGGGTCCCCATATGGCTACACCTTC.

The chain carries TRBV7-3 and TRBJ1-1; D is unresolved. CDR1 is SGHTA, CDR2 FQGTGA, per germline. The ends were cut back, 2 bases at V and 0 bases at J, with 7 bases in the middle. The CDR3 contains 14 residues. In nucleotides, the CDR3 is TGTGCCAGCAGCTTATCGGGAATGAACACTGAAGCTTTCTTT. It is translated as CASSLSGMNTEAFF.

The chain is built from TRBV6-4 and TRBJ2-1; perhaps TRBD1 as D (6 bases). Trimming removed 5 bases at V and 7 bases at J, with 12 bases between. Germline CDR1 is MRHNA and CDR2 is SNTAGT. The CDR3 spans 13 residues. CDR3 residues: CASSLTGINEQFF. The CDR3 nucleotides are TGTGCCAGCAGTTTGACAGGCATAAATGAGCAGTTCTTC.

This chain uses TRBV7-2 with TRBJ2-7, with TRBD2 identical over 15 bases. Germline CDR1 reads SGHTA; CDR2 reads FQGNSA. The CDR3 consists of 14 residues. The junction had 3 bases not matched to a gene; V was cut back by 8 bases and J by 4 bases. CDR3 sequence reads: CASRGLAGGYEQYF. DNA of the CDR3: TGTGCCAGCCGGGGACTAGCGGGAGGATACGAGCAGTACTTC.

J is TRBJ1-1 and V is TRBV28; maybe TRBD1 (5 bases). The CDR3 has 13 residues. Trimming cost V 3 bases and J 4 bases, with 9 bases left between them. Germline V CDR1 and CDR2: MDHEN, SYDVKM. CDR3 protein: CASSFSGLTEAFF. As DNA, the CDR3 is TGTGCCAGCAGTTTCTCGGGGCTCACTGAAGCTTTCTTT.

The gene calls are TRBV6-5 and TRBJ1-2; D uncertain. This CDR3 spans 13 amino acids. Trimming left V 2 bases short and J 4 bases short, with 8 bases between. Germline V CDR1 and CDR2: MNHEY, SVGAGI. DNA of the CDR3: TGTGCCAGCAGTTACCGGAGGACCTATGGCTACACCTTC. Its translation is CASSYRRTYGYTF.

The rearrangement joins TRBV7-2 to TRBJ1-1, with D possibly matching TRBD1 (6 bases). Germline CDR1 reads SGHTA; CDR2 reads FQGNSA. This CDR3 has 15 amino acids. V lost 1 base and J lost 1, with 10 bases in between. CDR3 sequence reads: CASSLGGGRNTEAFF. The CDR3 nucleotides are TGTGCCAGCAGCTTAGGAGGGGGGAGGAACACTGAAGCTTTCTTT.

J is TRBJ1-4 and V is TRBV27; a weak D match, TRBD1 (5 bases). V dropped 5 bases and J dropped 3 bases, with 10 bases sitting between them. The CDR3 has 14 residues. The V gene's germline CDR1 is MNHEY and CDR2 SMNVEV (reference sequence). The CDR3, as DNA: TGTGCCAGCAGTGGGGGGGGGTCTAATGAAAAACTGTTTTTT. It encodes CASSGGGSNEKLFF.

The chain joins TRBV27 to TRBJ2-7; TRBD2 agrees at 9 bases. After removal of 4 bases from V and 2 bases from J, the junction contained 6 bases not matched to a gene. Germline CDR1 and CDR2: MNHEY and SMNVEV (reference sequence). CDR3 length: 15 residues. This CDR3 reads CASSSRTSVPYEQYF. The CDR3 region has the DNA TGTGCCAGCAGTTCCCGGACTAGCGTTCCCTACGAGCAGTACTTC.

The chain is built from TRBV2 and TRBJ1-2, with D perhaps matching TRBD1 (5 bases). Germline lookup yields CDR1 SNHLY and CDR2 FYNNEI. V gave up 5 bases and J gave up 1 base, with 17 bases separating them. The CDR3 extends over 16 amino acids. CDR3 bases: TGTGCCAGCAGTCGATACCCGGACACTTTTAACTATGGCTACACCTTC. Translation: CASSRYPDTFNYGYTF.

This clone has just one count. The chain uses TRBV19 and TRBJ2-2; 7 bases agree with TRBD2. The CDR3 contains 16 residues. The V gene's germline CDR1 is LNHDA and CDR2 SQIVND (reference sequence). V dropped 1 base and J dropped 6; count of bases not matched to a gene: 8. The DNA of the CDR3 is TGTGCCAGTAGTATAGTCTTGCGGACTAGGTCCGGGGAGCTGTTTTTT. It encodes CASSIVLRTRSGELFF.

V usage is TRBV6-5 and J usage is TRBJ1-3; 9 nucleotides match TRBD1. CDR1 is MNHEY and CDR2 is SVGAGI in the germline V gene. The CDR3 sequence is 14 residues long. J lost 3 bases, V lost 6 bases, and 3 bases had no gene match. DNA for the CDR3: TGTGCCAGCAGGTGGACAGGGGATGGAAACACCATATATTTT. Amino acids: CASRWTGDGNTIYF.

The chain is built from TRBV11-2 and TRBJ1-1; 7 nucleotides match TRBD1. Germline-derived CDR1 and CDR2 are SGHAT and FQNNGV. Germline trimming cut 0 bases from V and 0 bases from J; bases unmatched to any gene: 4. CDR3 length: 16 amino acids. CDR3 region: CASSLDRQGLNTEAFF. The CDR3 coding sequence is TGTGCCAGCAGCTTAGACCGACAGGGTTTGAACACTGAAGCTTTCTTT. Combining the CDR3 with reference TRBV11-2 and TRBJ1-1 gives the whole variable domain EAGVAQSPRYKIIEKRQSVAFWCNPISGHATLYWYQQILGQGPKLLIQFQNNGVVDDSQLPKDRFSAERLKGVDSTLKIQPAKLEDSAVYLCASSLDRQGLNTEAFFGQGTRLTVV.

V gene TRBV5-1 combines with J gene TRBJ2-3; 9 bases align to TRBD2. The CDR3 is 16 residues long. Germline loops: CDR1 SGHRS, CDR2 YFSETQ. The ends lost 2 bases at V and 2 bases at J; junction bases unmatched: 6. The CDR3 reads CASSLDSGSYTDTQYF. The CDR3 coding sequence is TGCGCCAGCAGCTTAGATAGCGGGAGCTACACAGATACGCAGTATTTT.

This sequence joins TRBV27 and TRBJ2-7; D gene uncertain. Looked up from germline, CDR1 is MNHEY and CDR2 is SMNVEV (reference sequence). CDR3 size: 14 residues. The germline V and J ends were trimmed by 6 bases and 3 bases, with 15 bases remaining between them. The chain's CDR3 is CASSLNFGFYEQYF. The CDR3 DNA sequence: TGTGCCAGCAGCTTAAATTTTGGGTTCTACGAGCAGTACTTC.

The rearrangement joins TRBV29-1 to TRBJ1-2; D not resolved. Deletions cut 6 bases from V and 2 bases from J, with 13 bases between. CDR1 and CDR2 (germline): SQVTM, ANQGSEA. The CDR3 runs to 13 residues. CDR3 loop: CSVRSVGNYGYTF. The CDR3 DNA follows: TGCAGCGTGCGATCTGTGGGGAACTATGGCTACACCTTC.

The CDR3: CASSANYNEQFF. In DNA form, the CDR3 reads TGTGCCAGCAGCGCCAACTACAATGAGCAGTTCTTC. The rearrangement links TRBV9 to TRBJ2-1; D is unresolved. The CDR3 has 12 amino acids. CDR1 and CDR2 from the germline V gene are SGDLS and YYNGEE. V was trimmed by 3 bases and J by 3 bases, leaving 4 bases between them. Combining the CDR3 with reference TRBV9 and TRBJ2-1 gives the whole variable domain DSGVTQTPKHLITATGQRVTLRCSPRSGDLSVYWYQQSLDQGLQFLIQYYNGEERAKGNILERFSAQQFPDLHSELNLSSLELGDSALYFCASSANYNEQFFGPGTRLTVL.

The rearrangement joins TRBV27 to TRBJ2-7; tentative D call: TRBD1 (7 bases). CDR1 MNHEY and CDR2 SMNVEV come from the germline V gene (reference sequence). The CDR3 is 14 residues long. Trimming pared 2 bases from V and 0 bases from J, leaving 8 bases between. The DNA for the CDR3 is TGTGCCAGCAGTTTACAGGGGGGCTCCTACGAGCAGTACTTC. This encodes CASSLQGGSYEQYF.